This record looks at one TCR beta chain sequence and its context. The data originate from a study of T cell responses to AZD1222 COVID-19 vaccine. TCRdb's copy holds only in-frame clones and misses some; the assay was immunoSEQ multiplex PCR. This table has around 200,000 clones, 94% appearing once. Germline values: CDR1 SGDLS, CDR2 YYNGEE. Trimming took off 0 bases at V and 5 bases at J, with 8 bases between the two ends. The CDR3 runs 13 residues. The specimen comprised peripheral blood, sampled 28 days after the second AZD1222 dose. The V call is TRBV9, the J call TRBJ2-5; D is unresolved. The sequence came from an adult who received the AZD1222 COVID-19 vaccine. CDR3 in amino acids: CASSVGVFETQYF. CDR3 nucleotides: TGTGCCAGCAGCGTAGGAGTCTTTGAGACCCAGTACTTC.